The 26 T cell receptor beta chains below all came from one sample that was sequenced in a study of control samples from healthy donors and cancer patients. Sequencing used immunoSEQ multiplex PCR; TCRdb keeps in-frame clones, though not all of them. Of more than 70,000 clones in the sample, roughly 90% were seen once. Sequences were obtained from blood. The receptors here all came from a young woman in good health.

This chain uses TRBV19 with TRBJ2-3, with 8 bases that match TRBD1. The V segment lost 9 bases and the J segment 1 base; nucleotides outside the gene matches: 6. This CDR3 has 14 amino acids. Germline V gene lookup returns CDR1 LNHDA and CDR2 SQIVND (reference sequence). The CDR3 here is CASSPGGGTDTQYF. In DNA, the CDR3 is TGTGCCAGCTCCCCAGGGGGCGGCACAGATACGCAGTATTTT.

Written as DNA, the CDR3 is TGTGCCAGCAGCCAGGCCGACAGGGGAGCTGGAAACACCATATATTTT. It is translated as CASSQADRGAGNTIYF. The chain recombines TRBV4-2 with TRBJ1-3; TRBD1 matches 8 bases. The CDR3 has 16 residues. V lost 3 bases and J lost 2; bases outside the gene matches: 6. Germline-derived CDR1 and CDR2 are LGHNA and YNFKEQ.

The chain combines TRBV6-5 with TRBJ1-1; D gene ambiguous. Trimming left V 7 bases short and J 0 bases short, with 6 bases between. Germline-derived CDR1 and CDR2 are MNHEY and SVGAGI. The CDR3 has 12 residues. CDR3 sequence: CASKPMNTEAFF. CDR3 coding DNA: TGTGCCAGCAAACCAATGAACACTGAAGCTTTCTTT.

The rearrangement joins TRBV18 to TRBJ1-6; D possibly corresponds to TRBD1 (6 bases). This CDR3 region has 17 residues. Trimming cost V 0 bases and J 7 bases, with 16 bases left between them. Germline values: CDR1 KGHSH, CDR2 LQKENI. The DNA for the CDR3 is TGTGCCAGCTCACCACCGAGGGGGGCTCAGGGGAATTCACCCCTCCACTTT. Protein sequence: CASSPPRGAQGNSPLHF.

The chain couples TRBV30 to TRBJ2-7; no reliable D call. Trimming removed 4 bases at V and 0 bases at J, with 7 bases between. Per the germline V gene, CDR1 is GTSNPN and CDR2 is SVGIG (reference sequence). The CDR3 sequence is 12 residues long. The CDR3 here is CAWTLSSYEQYF. The CDR3 nucleotides are TGTGCCTGGACACTGAGCTCCTACGAGCAGTACTTC.

This clone was counted once. The chain has TRBV19 and TRBJ1-5, with 8 bases identical to TRBD1. Germline CDR1 is LNHDA and CDR2 is SQIVND (reference sequence). Trimming took 6 bases from V and 1 from J; bases not matched to a gene: 5. The CDR3 sequence is 15 residues long. CDR3: CASSLQGVSNQPQHF. The CDR3 region has the DNA TGTGCCAGTAGCCTACAGGGGGTAAGCAATCAGCCCCAGCATTTT.

This chain connects TRBV6-1 to TRBJ1-5; 7 bases fit TRBD1. This CDR3 is built from 16 residues. Unmatched junction bases numbered 10, after V lost 2 bases and J lost 6 bases. Looked up from germline, CDR1 is MNHNS and CDR2 is SASEGT. CDR3 nucleotides: TGTGCCAGCAGTGAATTTTTGGGAGAGGGGGCTCAGCCCCAGCATTTT. Protein product: CASSEFLGEGAQPQHF.

This clone was picked up one time. The chain recombines TRBV6-5 with TRBJ1-5, with D maybe TRBD1 (6 bases). CDR3 length: 16 residues. In germline, CDR1 is MNHEY, CDR2 SVGAGI. Between the trimmed V and J ends, which lost 2 bases and 5 bases, there was a span of 16 bases. The CDR3 nucleotides read TGTGCCAGCAGTTACGGCAGGGGAGTTAGGGATCAGCCCCAGCATTTT. Translated, it gives CASSYGRGVRDQPQHF.

The CDR3 DNA sequence: TGTGCCAGCTATTCAACAGGGGGCGCGTCCCCTGAAGCTTTCTTT. Its translation: CASYSTGGASPEAFF. The V call is TRBV28, the J call TRBJ1-1; 9 nucleotides line up with TRBD1. The junction had 13 bases not matched to a gene; V was cut back by 8 bases and J by 6 bases. Germline V gene data show CDR1 as MDHEN and CDR2 as SYDVKM. CDR3 length: 15 amino acids.

The chain combines TRBV5-4 with TRBJ2-1; 11 bases agree with TRBD2. The junction had 2 bases not matched to a gene; V was cut back by 0 bases and J by 0 bases. Germline V gene lookup returns CDR1 SGHNT and CDR2 YYREEE (reference sequence). This CDR3 spans 17 amino acids. CDR3 DNA: TGTGCCAGCAGCTTGGCTAGCGGGGGGATCTCCTACAATGAGCAGTTCTTC. Amino acid sequence: CASSLASGGISYNEQFF.

The chain has TRBV6-5 and TRBJ2-5; 11 nucleotides align to TRBD2. Germline trimming cut 6 bases from V and 5 bases from J; bases unmatched to any gene: 8. CDR1 MNHEY and CDR2 SVGAGI come from the germline V gene. The CDR3 contains 15 residues. The CDR3 nucleotides are TGTGCCAGCAGCCTTAGCGGGAGGGCCCGCGAGACCCAGTACTTC. Translated, it gives CASSLSGRARETQYF.

The chain has TRBV4-2 and TRBJ2-5; D call uncertain. CDR1 and CDR2 from the germline V gene are LGHNA and YNFKEQ. The CDR3 has 17 amino acids. V gave up 4 bases and J gave up 0 bases, with 18 bases separating them. CDR3 DNA sequence: TGTGCCAGCAGCCGCCCAATGACTGGAAGATACCAAGAGACCCAGTACTTC. It yields the protein CASSRPMTGRYQETQYF.

On this clone: The same CDR3 arises from other DNA sequences in this sample as well. The rearrangement uses TRBV6-1 and TRBJ1-5, with a tentative D call TRBD1 (5 bases). The CDR3 spans 14 residues. Germline V gene data show CDR1 as MNHNS and CDR2 as SASEGT. The ends were cut back, 2 bases at V and 6 bases at J, with 11 bases in the middle. The CDR3 DNA reads as TGTGCCAGCAGTGAATCGGGGCAGGGTCAGCCCCAGCATTTT. This translates into CASSESGQGQPQHF.

The rearrangement links TRBV19 to TRBJ2-7, with D unclear. V was pared by 5 bases and J by 5 bases, with 16 bases between. CDR1 and CDR2 (germline): LNHDA, SQIVND (reference sequence). This CDR3 is built from 14 residues. CDR3 DNA: TGTGCCAGTAGTCTACCGGGCACAGTCCACGAGCAGTACTTC. It is translated as CASSLPGTVHEQYF.

The J gene is TRBJ1-1, the V gene TRBV3-1 (or the pseudogene TRBV3-2); tentatively, D is TRBD1 (5 bases). Trimming cost V 4 bases and J 10 bases, with 19 bases left between them. Germline CDR1 LGHDT, CDR2 YNNKEL (reference sequence). The CDR3 runs 14 residues. The CDR3 loop reads CASSRQVQEPRAFF. The CDR3 DNA reads as TGTGCCAGCAGCCGCCAGGTACAGGAACCTCGAGCTTTCTTT.

J is TRBJ1-3 and V is TRBV12-3 or TRBV12-4, with D unresolved. The CDR3 length is 12 residues. Trimming took 4 bases from V and 8 from J, leaving 9 bases between them. CDR3 sequence (DNA): TGTGCCAGCAGTTGGGAAGTTTACACCATATATTTT. Its protein is CASSWEVYTIYF.

This rearrangement joins TRBV7-3 to TRBJ1-1; TRBD1 is a possible D gene (5 bases). Trimming took 2 bases from V and 12 from J, leaving 22 bases between them. CDR3 size: 15 residues. In germline, CDR1 is SGHTA, CDR2 FQGTGA. The CDR3 protein is CASSLESGRTRLTFF. CDR3 in DNA: TGTGCCAGCAGCTTAGAAAGCGGGAGGACAAGGTTGACTTTCTTT.

This clone was observed once. V is TRBV29-1 and J is TRBJ1-1; TRBD1 might be the D (6 bases). Germline V gene sequence: CDR1 SQVTM, CDR2 ANQGSEA. CDR3 length: 14 amino acids. Trimming removed 7 bases from V and 4 bases from J, with 19 bases in between. Here the CDR3 DNA reads TGCAGCGGTGCAGGAGGGGGGCGGGGCACTGAAGCTTTCTTT. Protein: CSGAGGGRGTEAFF.

This clone appeared once. This sequence joins TRBV19 and TRBJ1-2; D possibly corresponds to TRBD1 (6 bases). The CDR3 runs 14 residues. Per germline, CDR1 LNHDA and CDR2 SQIVND (reference sequence). Trimming shortened V by 7 bases and J by 4 bases, and 16 bases separated the two germline ends. The CDR3 reads CASTPGASGYGYTF. Written as DNA, the CDR3 is TGTGCCAGTACCCCAGGGGCTTCAGGCTATGGCTACACCTTC.

The chain recombines TRBV2 with TRBJ2-2; no clear D gene. Between the trimmed V and J ends, which lost 2 bases and 3 bases, there was a span of 10 bases. This CDR3 contains 15 residues. In germline, CDR1 is SNHLY, CDR2 FYNNEI. The CDR3 region is CASSETKADTGELFF. DNA for the CDR3: TGTGCCAGCAGTGAAACGAAGGCGGACACCGGGGAGCTGTTTTTT.

V and J are TRBV13 and TRBJ2-7, with D maybe TRBD1 (6 bases). This CDR3 region has 14 residues. Trimming cost V 4 bases and J 3 bases, with 13 bases left between them. Germline-derived CDR1 and CDR2 are PRHDT and FYEKMQ (reference sequence). The CDR3 loop reads CASSSADRHYEQYF. CDR3 DNA sequence: TGTGCCAGCAGCTCAGCCGACAGGCACTACGAGCAGTACTTC.

The chain combines TRBV11-2 with TRBJ2-7; 13 positions agree with TRBD2. This CDR3 contains 16 residues. The germline CDR1 and CDR2 sequences are SGHAT and FQNNGV. The J segment lost 2 bases and the V segment lost 5 bases, leaving 6 bases of the junction unmatched. The CDR3 nucleotides read TGTGCCAGCAGCCCCGGACTAGCGGGGGCCCCCTACGAGCAGTACTTC. It codes for CASSPGLAGAPYEQYF.

The V call is TRBV27, the J call TRBJ1-2; 7 bases match TRBD1. The CDR3 totals 15 residues. V gave up 2 bases and J gave up 2 bases; unmatched junction bases: 5. CDR1 is MNHEY, CDR2 SMNVEV, per germline (reference sequence). The CDR3 is CASSLGPGQNYGYTF. Written as DNA, the CDR3 is TGTGCCAGCAGTTTAGGGCCGGGACAGAACTATGGCTACACCTTC.

The chain joins TRBV4-1 to TRBJ2-4; TRBD1 matches at 8 bases. The germline CDR1 and CDR2 sequences are MGHRA and YSYEKL. With V trimmed by 4 bases and J by 6 bases, 8 bases remained unmatched. This CDR3 is built from 15 residues. The CDR3 reads CASSRPGTGGNIQYF. The DNA for the CDR3 is TGCGCCAGCAGCCGCCCCGGGACAGGTGGAAACATTCAGTACTTC.

The chain couples TRBV30 to TRBJ1-2; D is uncertain. CDR1 is GTSNPN and CDR2 is SVGIG in the germline V gene (reference sequence). This CDR3 contains 13 residues. V lost 1 base to trimming and J lost 4 bases, with 10 bases between them. The CDR3 region has the DNA TGTGCCTGGAGTGAGCCGGGATTCTATGGCTACACCTTC. Its protein product is CAWSEPGFYGYTF.

This chain links TRBV4-2 with TRBJ2-3; D remains ambiguous. This CDR3 has 16 residues. V was clipped by 0 bases and J by 1 base, with 11 bases between them. CDR1 is LGHNA, CDR2 YNFKEQ, per germline. The CDR3 spells CASSQDLGLRTDTQYF. CDR3 DNA: TGTGCCAGCAGCCAAGATCTTGGGCTTCGCACAGATACGCAGTATTTT.